This is a list of T cell receptor beta chains from one sample in a study of cytomegalovirus exposure and HLA in healthy donors. Produced via immunoSEQ multiplex PCR; TCRdb's table is partial and in-frame only. The sample lists around 300,000 clones; approximately 83% were seen once. Material for sequencing was PBMCs. These receptors all stem from a woman younger than 35 in good health and CMV-seronegative. Both conserved end residues are trimmed from each CDR3.

TRBV9 ASSLGLAGGPLAETQY
TRBV4-3 ASSQSRQGQETQY
TRBV6-6 ASSLDRVTGNTIY
TRBV27 ASSLWASSEAF
TRBV6-5 ASSPMLNYGYT
TRBV19 ASRGQGTYEQY
TRBV28 AIREPGSYEQY
TRBV30 AWSLQGPGGYT
TRBV29-1 SVPPYWTSTSTDTQY
TRBV28 ASSPQANYGYT
TRBV27 ASRGGQNYGYT
TRBV30 AWRTGKGHYGYT
TRBV6-6 ASSYFPVSDTQY
TRBV7-5 ARSSEWGRVRNEQF
TRBV7-6 ASSLVRLAGGEETQY
TRBV7-9 ASSPGQDYGYT
TRBV4-2 ASSQIQHGPEMEDYGYT
TRBV27 ASSLDRGANVLT
TRBV11-1 ASSSARGATDIYNEQF
TRBV6-5 ASSSLSTTGGHGYT
TRBV7-8 ASSLAQHNEKLF
TRBV7-9 ASSSLDRVVYEQY
TRBV29-1 SVEDRGTTDTQY
TRBV19 ASSPSSYNSPLH
TRBV2 ASSPNRGTNYGYT
TRBV4-3 ASSQDPSLSTLNTGELF
TRBV7-9 ASSTWPDTQY
TRBV5-1 ASSLEAGNQPQH
TRBV4-1 ASSQPRDREEKLF
TRBV5-4 ASSFSDRPSLGYT
TRBV5-6 ASSLDWGRGYEQY
TRBV5-1 ASSWTSGRIGLYEQY
TRBV9 ASSVSTGGNLYEQY
TRBV27 ASRSGGTNTEAF
TRBV27 ASSPGTSGRGDTQY
TRBV2 ASREGLVTGELF
TRBV18 ASSPPSKSSYEQY
TRBV27 ASSPVDSRDYEQY
TRBV4-1 ASSQDSDEKLF
TRBV7-3 ASSPRDTGARAGELF
TRBV6-5 ASSYSGTGHGNTIY
TRBV19 ASKKGGGHGYT
TRBV6-1 ASSETGGLAWSGYT
TRBV10-3 AISSPSGSNEQF
TRBV5-1 ASSLERGTEAF
TRBV5-6 ASSLGYRAAYNSPLH
TRBV11-3 ASSFRAGGHDEQF
TRBV4-3 ASSQDWTNTGELF
TRBV25-1 ASRVPGLAGGYEQF
TRBV6-5 ASSYSTGDPYEQY
TRBV19 ASSIHPYSLNTEAF
TRBV10-3 AISGGDRLLGEQF
TRBV29-1 SVDDARGDTEAF
TRBV5-1 ASSFSGQGADGYT
TRBV6-5 ASSSLPGDTGELF
TRBV18 ASSPPGQGPYEQY
TRBV29-1 SVAISDTQY